This TCR beta chain derives from a study of long-term antiretroviral therapy in people with HIV. Study-level points and caveats: HIV repertoires spanned tighter CDR3 length ranges than controls did. Diversity measured after ART increased yet remained under transplant donor controls. Information on adherence, resistance and therapy changes was unavailable.

As concerns this clone: Its antigen is not known.

V was clipped by 5 bases and J by 4 bases, with 12 bases between them. Germline V gene data show CDR1 as SGHTA and CDR2 as FQGNSA. This CDR3 region has 14 residues. Version v3.0 of the immunoSEQ assay was performed at survey level. Per sample, sequencing targeted about 40,000-50,000 T-cell genomes. Sequencing was performed with immunoSEQ multiplex PCR; in TCRdb, only in-frame clones are kept and a portion is missing. This table has 17,000 or so clones, 70% to 90% appearing once. This TCR derives from a man aged 18 to 29 with HIV. J is TRBJ2-1 and V is TRBV7-2; D might be TRBD1 (5 bases). The sequencing used unsorted PBMCs, collected 0.3 years after starting antiretroviral therapy. This CDR3 is CASSQQVTYNEQFF. CDR3 nucleotide sequence: TGTGCCAGCAGCCAACAGGTTACTTACAATGAGCAGTTCTTC.